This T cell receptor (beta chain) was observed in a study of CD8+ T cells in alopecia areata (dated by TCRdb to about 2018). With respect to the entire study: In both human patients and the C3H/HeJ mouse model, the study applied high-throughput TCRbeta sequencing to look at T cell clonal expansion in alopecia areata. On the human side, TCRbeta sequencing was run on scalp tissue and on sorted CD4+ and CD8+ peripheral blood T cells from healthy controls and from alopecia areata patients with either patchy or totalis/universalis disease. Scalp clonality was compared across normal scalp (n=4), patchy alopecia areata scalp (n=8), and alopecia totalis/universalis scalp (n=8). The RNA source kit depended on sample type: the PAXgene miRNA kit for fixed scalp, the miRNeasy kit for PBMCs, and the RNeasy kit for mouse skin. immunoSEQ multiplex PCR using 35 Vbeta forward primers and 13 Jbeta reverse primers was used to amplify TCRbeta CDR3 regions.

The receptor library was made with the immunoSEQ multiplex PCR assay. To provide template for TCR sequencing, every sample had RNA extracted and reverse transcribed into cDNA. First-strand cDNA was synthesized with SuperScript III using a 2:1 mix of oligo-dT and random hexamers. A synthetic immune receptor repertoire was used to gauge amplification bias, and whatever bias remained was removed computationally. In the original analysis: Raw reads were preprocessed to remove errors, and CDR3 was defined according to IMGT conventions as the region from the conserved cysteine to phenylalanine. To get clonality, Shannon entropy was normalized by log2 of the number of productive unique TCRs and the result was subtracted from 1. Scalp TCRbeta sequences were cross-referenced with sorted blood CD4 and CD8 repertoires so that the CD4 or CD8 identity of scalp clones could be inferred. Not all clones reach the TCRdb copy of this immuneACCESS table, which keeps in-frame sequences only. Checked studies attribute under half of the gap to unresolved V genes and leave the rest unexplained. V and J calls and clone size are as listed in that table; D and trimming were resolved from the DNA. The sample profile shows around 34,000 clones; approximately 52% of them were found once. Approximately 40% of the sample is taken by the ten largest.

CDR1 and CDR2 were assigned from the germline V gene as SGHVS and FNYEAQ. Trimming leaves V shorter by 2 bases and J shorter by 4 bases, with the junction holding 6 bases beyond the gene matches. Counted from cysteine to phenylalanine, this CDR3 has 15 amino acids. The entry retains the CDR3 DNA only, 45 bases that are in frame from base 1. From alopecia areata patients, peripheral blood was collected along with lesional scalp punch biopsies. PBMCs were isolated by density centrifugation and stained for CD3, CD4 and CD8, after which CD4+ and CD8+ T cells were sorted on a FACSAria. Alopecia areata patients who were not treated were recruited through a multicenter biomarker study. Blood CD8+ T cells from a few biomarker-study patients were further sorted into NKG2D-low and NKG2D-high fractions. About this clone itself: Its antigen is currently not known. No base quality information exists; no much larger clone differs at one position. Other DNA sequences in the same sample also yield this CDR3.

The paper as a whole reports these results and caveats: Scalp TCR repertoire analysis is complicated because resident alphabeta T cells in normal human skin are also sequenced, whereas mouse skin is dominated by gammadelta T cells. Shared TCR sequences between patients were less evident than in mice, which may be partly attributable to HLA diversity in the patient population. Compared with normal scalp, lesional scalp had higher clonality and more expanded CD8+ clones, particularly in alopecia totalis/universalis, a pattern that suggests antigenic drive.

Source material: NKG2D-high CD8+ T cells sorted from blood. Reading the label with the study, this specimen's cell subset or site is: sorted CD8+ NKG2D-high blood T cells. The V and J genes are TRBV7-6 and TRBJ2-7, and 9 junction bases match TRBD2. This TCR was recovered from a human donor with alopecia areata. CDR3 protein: CASSLLAGATYEQYF. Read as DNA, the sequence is TGTGCCAGCAGCTTATTAGCGGGAGCTACTTACGAGCAGTACTTC.